This TCR beta chain was identified in a study of OX40 agonist ivuxolimab in advanced cancers. Germline-derived CDR1 and CDR2 are SNHLY and FYNNEI. Losses at the gene ends were 7 bases for V and 4 bases for J; bases not matched to a gene: 7. This CDR3 spans 14 amino acids. Method: immunoSEQ multiplex PCR; TCRdb's copy keeps in-frame clones and lacks some. The repertoire holds 80,000 or so clones, with approximately 90% as singletons. The sequencing here drew on CD4+ or CD8+ T cells sorted from blood, taken in a trial of the OX40 agonist ivuxolimab. The V call is TRBV2, the J call TRBJ1-2, with 9 bases lining up with TRBD1. This receptor was identified in an adult with an advanced solid tumor such as melanoma, head and neck, liver or kidney cancer. The CDR3 spells CASNPTGGSYGYTF. CDR3 in DNA: TGTGCCAGCAACCCGACAGGGGGAAGCTATGGCTACACCTTC.